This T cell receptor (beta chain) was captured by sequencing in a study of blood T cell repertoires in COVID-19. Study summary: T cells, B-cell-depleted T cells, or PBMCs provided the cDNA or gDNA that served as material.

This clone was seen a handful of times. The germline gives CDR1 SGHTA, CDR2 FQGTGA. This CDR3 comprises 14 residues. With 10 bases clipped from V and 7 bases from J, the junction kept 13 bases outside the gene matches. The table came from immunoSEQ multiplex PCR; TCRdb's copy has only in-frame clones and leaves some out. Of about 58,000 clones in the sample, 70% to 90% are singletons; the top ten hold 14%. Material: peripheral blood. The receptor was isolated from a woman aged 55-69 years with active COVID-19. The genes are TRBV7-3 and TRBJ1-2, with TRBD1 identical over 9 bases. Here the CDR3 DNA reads TGTGCCACCACCTCCCGGACAGGGGAGAGTGGCTACACCTTC. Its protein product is CATTSRTGESGYTF.